This T cell receptor beta chain is from a study of cytomegalovirus exposure and HLA in healthy donors. This CDR3 comprises 15 residues. Trimming cost V 5 bases and J 6 bases; bases outside gene matches: 13. A single count supports this clone. The antigen remains undetermined. Findings and caveats of the study: In a later analysis, TCR association rates varied by HLA locus: DRB1 most, HLA-C fewest. Earlier analysis yielded a pattern in which most TCR beta V segments were productive about 90% or about 30% of the time. Later on, a genetic analysis was performed. It linked a missense variant in DCLRE1C with V- and J-gene trimming of TCR beta. As a later analysis revealed, most CMV-associated TCR beta chains appeared HLA-restricted.

PCR employed 60 Vbeta and 13 Jbeta primers. Assay used: immunoSEQ multiplex PCR; TCRdb lists only in-frame clones, some missing. The sample lists fewer than 130,000 clones; about 73% were seen once. V and J are TRBV5-3 and TRBJ2-7, with 8 bases aligning to TRBD1. TRBV5-3 belongs to the ORF category, with a function that is uncertain. The sequencing input was PBMCs. This TCR was sampled from a woman younger than 45 in good health and CMV-seronegative. The CDR3 DNA sequence: TGTGCCAGAAGGGAGGACAGGGCCGAGAAGGCCGAGCAGTACTTC. Protein: CARREDRAEKAEQYF.